This TCR beta chain was obtained from a study of identifying expanded T cells in peripheral blood. The V end lost 4 bases, the J end lost 2 bases, and 12 bases lay between the germline ends. Germline-derived CDR1 and CDR2 are LNHDA and SQIVND (reference sequence). The CDR3 length is 14 residues. The table lists this clone with a few counts. The repertoire was sequenced with immunoSEQ multiplex PCR; TCRdb's copy has only in-frame clones and lacks some. The table has about 90,000 clones, about 90% seen once. This chain uses TRBV19 with TRBJ2-7; TRBD1 might be the D (6 bases). This clonotype was obtained from a person between 18 and 75 years old in good health. The material sequenced was blood. The CDR3 DNA reads as TGTGCCAGTAGTAGCCGGACAGCGCCCTACGAGCAGTACTTC. It is translated as CASSSRTAPYEQYF. The full variable domain, with the rest looked up from reference TRBV19 and TRBJ2-7, is DGGITQSPKYLFRKEGQNVTLSCEQNLNHDAMYWYRQDPGQGLRLIYYSQIVNDFQKGDIAEGYSVSREKKESFPLTVTSAQKNPTAFYLCASSSRTAPYEQYFGPGTRLTVT.